This TCR beta chain was captured in a study of T-cell reconstitution after alpha-beta-depleted transplantation in children (dated by TCRdb to the mid-2010s). Regarding the study in general: The study quantitatively tracked T-cell immune reconstitution after TCRalphabeta/CD19-depleted allogeneic hematopoietic cell transplantation in children using TCR repertoire profiling.

The paper as a whole reports these results and caveats: The frequencies of hyperexpanded clones fell over the following months, and after one year, T-cell counts and TCRbeta diversity were mostly attributed to newly produced T cells. In some patients, the high TCRbeta diversity seen at day 60 was put down to recipient T cells and intrathymic progenitors that had survived conditioning. The apparently early alphabetaT-cell count recovery about two months after transplant was reportedly dependent on only several hundred rapidly expanded clones derived from non-depleted graft cells.

Libraries were built with PCR. The sequencer was an Illumina HiSeq 2500. To normalize quantification of the TCRbeta repertoire, the TCR libraries were built with molecular barcoding that relied on unique molecular identifiers. The public reads were quality trimmed at Q25 with fastp and then assembled into clones with MiXCR by TCRdb, keeping productive beta chains. Every distinct CDR3 protein forms one entry, paired with its most common genes and DNA. The sample contains about 440,000 distinct CDR3 sequences, over 40% of them found a single time. The ten largest clones represent approximately 25% of the sample. The CDR3 measures 16 amino acids from cysteine to phenylalanine. Solely the CDR3 DNA is kept, with 48 bases framed from the first base. The germline V gene sets CDR1 to SNHLY and CDR2 to FYNNEI. Trimmed from V: 6 bases; trimmed from J: 2 bases; junction bases lacking a gene match: 5. This sample's treatment or condition label indicates: allogeneic hematopoietic cell transplantation with graft depleted of TCRalphabeta T cells and CD19 B cells. The children who served as transplant recipients had been given grafts of TCRalphabeta/CD19-depleted allogeneic hematopoietic cells.

As regards this clonotype: This receptor's antigen is unknown. Base qualities are not provided; no much larger clone lies one nucleotide away.

The sample in question was PBMCs, obtained before TCRalphabeta/CD19-depleted stem cell transplant. The chain uses TRBV2 and TRBJ2-1; 12 bases in the junction line up with TRBD1. This sequence originates from a girl between 2 and 10 years old with aplastic anemia, due to receive a stem cell transplant. The CDR3 protein: CASRGQGALTYNEQFF. Read as DNA, the sequence is TGTGCCAGCAGGGGACAGGGGGCCCTAACCTACAATGAGCAGTTCTTC.